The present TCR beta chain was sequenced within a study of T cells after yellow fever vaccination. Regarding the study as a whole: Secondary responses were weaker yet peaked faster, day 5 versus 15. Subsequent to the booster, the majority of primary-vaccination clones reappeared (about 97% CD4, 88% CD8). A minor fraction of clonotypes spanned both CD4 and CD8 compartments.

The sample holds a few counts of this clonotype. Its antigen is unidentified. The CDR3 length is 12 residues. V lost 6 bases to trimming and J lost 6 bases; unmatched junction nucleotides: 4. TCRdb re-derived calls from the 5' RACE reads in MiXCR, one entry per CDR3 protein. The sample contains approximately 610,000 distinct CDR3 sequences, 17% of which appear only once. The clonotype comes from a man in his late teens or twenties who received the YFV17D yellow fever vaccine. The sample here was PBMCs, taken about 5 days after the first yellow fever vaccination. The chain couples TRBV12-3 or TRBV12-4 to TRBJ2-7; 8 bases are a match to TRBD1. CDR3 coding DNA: TGTGCCAGCAGAGGACAGGGAATCGAGCAGTACGTC. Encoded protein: CASRGQGIEQYV.